The sequence of this TCR beta chain was determined in a study of regulatory T cells in long-lasting Graves disease. About the research overall: Patients met the persistent Graves' disease definition after over 5 years of antithyroid drugs with positive TSH receptor antibodies. Overall study results and limits: TCR diversity was lower in persistent than newly diagnosed Graves' disease.

Sample time point: persistent/refractory GD, antithyroid drugs over 5 years with positive TRAb. Scientists built the TCR library using RNA that was extracted from PBMCs. Recruitment took place at an endocrinology department in Xi'an, China. There are 19 residues in the CDR3. CDR1 and CDR2 from the germline V gene are SEHNR and FQNEAQ (reference sequence). Losses at the gene ends were 5 bases for V and 0 bases for J; bases not matched to a gene: 11. Arm-PCR with iRepertoire HTBI primers amplified the CDR3 regions for these TCR beta libraries. Original methodology: The samples yielded 62 TRBV and roughly 15 TRBJ segments. TCRdb redid the calling of the multiplex PCR reads with MiXCR, one entry per CDR3 protein. The V and J calls were determined by TCRdb, not by the authors. The sample has roughly 700,000 distinct CDR3 sequences; around 30% are singletons. On this clonotype: Antigen: not known.

The sample consisted of peripheral blood mononuclear cells (PBMCs), taken when the disease was refractory, from a patient treated with antithyroid drugs. The source of this sequence is a female donor with Graves disease. The chain combines TRBV7-9 with TRBJ2-7; 15 bases line up with TRBD2. In DNA form, the CDR3 reads TGTGCCAGCAGCGAGGGACTAGCGGGAGGACCATATCACTCCTACGAGCAGTACTTC. It encodes CASSEGLAGGPYHSYEQYF. Variable domain in full (rest from reference TRBV7-9 and TRBJ2-7): DTGVSQNPRHKITKRGQNVTFRCDPISEHNRLYWYRQTLGQGPEFLTYFQNEAQLEKSRLLSDRFSAERPKGSFSTLEIQRTEQGDSAMYLCASSEGLAGGPYHSYEQYFGPGTRLTVT.